A selection of T cell receptor beta chains follows, all from one sample in a study of cytomegalovirus exposure and HLA in healthy donors. Profiled with immunoSEQ multiplex PCR; TCRdb holds only in-frame clones, not every one. The profile shows 120,000 or so clones, about 80% of them singletons. Material for sequencing was PBMCs. The origin of the receptors is a man aged 18 to 30 in good health and CMV-seronegative. The CDR3 runs from the conserved cysteine through the conserved F or W. The order of the fields is J gene, V gene, CDR3 protein.

j_call: TRBJ1-1
v_call: TRBV16
cdr3_aa: CASSQRTGRTEAFF

j_call: TRBJ1-5
v_call: TRBV7-9
cdr3_aa: CASSLSSGGNQPQHF

j_call: TRBJ2-7
v_call: TRBV5-1
cdr3_aa: CASSLYSSGYEQYF

j_call: TRBJ1-3
v_call: TRBV6-6
cdr3_aa: CASRTGVTGNTIYF

j_call: TRBJ2-7
v_call: TRBV2
cdr3_aa: CASSGTGGRFSSYEQYF

j_call: TRBJ2-7
v_call: TRBV15
cdr3_aa: CATSRDGRVRNEQYF

j_call: TRBJ2-7
v_call: TRBV7-6
cdr3_aa: CASSLEYRSSYEQYF

j_call: TRBJ2-6
v_call: TRBV5-1
cdr3_aa: CASSLGGVSGANVLTF

j_call: TRBJ1-1
v_call: TRBV19
cdr3_aa: CASSFSLNTEAFF

j_call: .
v_call: TRBV2
cdr3_aa: CASNRPGTSSYEQYF

j_call: TRBJ2-7
v_call: TRBV13
cdr3_aa: CASSLGLGTAYEQYF

j_call: TRBJ1-2
v_call: TRBV2
cdr3_aa: CASILGGGYTF

j_call: TRBJ1-1
v_call: TRBV2
cdr3_aa: CASSSDRLIEAFF

j_call: TRBJ2-7
v_call: TRBV5-4
cdr3_aa: CASSLDGNPYEQYF

j_call: TRBJ1-1
v_call: TRBV7-8
cdr3_aa: CASGPMNTEAFF

j_call: TRBJ1-2
v_call: TRBV15
cdr3_aa: CATSREGGKDGYTF

j_call: TRBJ2-5
v_call: TRBV5-5
cdr3_aa: CASSNQGLAVQETQYF

j_call: TRBJ2-7
v_call: TRBV6-5
cdr3_aa: CASKTGGLFLNEQYF

j_call: TRBJ1-2
v_call: TRBV4-1
cdr3_aa: CASSQVTGGNYGYTF

j_call: TRBJ1-5
v_call: TRBV9
cdr3_aa: CAGSVDSSNQPQHF

j_call: TRBJ1-1
v_call: TRBV6-1
cdr3_aa: CASIEGVNTEAFF

j_call: TRBJ1-1
v_call: TRBV19
cdr3_aa: CASSRDRFEAFF

j_call: TRBJ1-3
v_call: TRBV6-6
cdr3_aa: CASRDSMAGNTIYF

j_call: TRBJ1-3
v_call: TRBV5-1
cdr3_aa: CASSLARTTAGNTIYF

j_call: TRBJ1-5
v_call: TRBV19
cdr3_aa: CASTGGLQPQHF

j_call: TRBJ1-4
v_call: TRBV18
cdr3_aa: CASSPVVSVQGNEKLFF

j_call: TRBJ1-4
v_call: TRBV6-5
cdr3_aa: CASSWDRASDEKLFF

j_call: TRBJ1-2
v_call: TRBV11-2
cdr3_aa: CASSLVHGQGYGYTF

j_call: TRBJ1-1
v_call: TRBV5-1
cdr3_aa: CASSLGAGTEAFF

j_call: TRBJ2-1
v_call: TRBV5-1
cdr3_aa: CASSLGLDRSNEQFF

j_call: TRBJ2-3
v_call: TRBV11-2
cdr3_aa: CASSLGTGTVSTDTQYF

j_call: TRBJ2-5
v_call: TRBV9
cdr3_aa: CASSVGALAGLQETQYF

j_call: TRBJ1-2
v_call: TRBV6-5
cdr3_aa: CASSPTGGAFGYTF

j_call: TRBJ2-1
v_call: TRBV19
cdr3_aa: CATRTSGAFNEQFF

j_call: TRBJ2-7
v_call: TRBV6-5
cdr3_aa: CASSYLGQRRHEQYF

j_call: TRBJ1-2
v_call: TRBV2
cdr3_aa: CASYKDRSGGYTF

j_call: TRBJ1-5
v_call: TRBV6-6
cdr3_aa: CASSYSSGGYQPQHF

j_call: TRBJ2-1
v_call: TRBV5-1
cdr3_aa: CASSSASGGYNEQFF

j_call: TRBJ2-2
v_call: TRBV29-1
cdr3_aa: CSGRTSGGVAGELFF

j_call: TRBJ2-3
v_call: TRBV9
cdr3_aa: CASSVVGQGETDTQYF

j_call: TRBJ2-7
v_call: TRBV9
cdr3_aa: CASSHLGGEQYF

j_call: TRBJ2-5
v_call: TRBV5-1
cdr3_aa: CASSLAGTQETQYF

j_call: TRBJ2-2
v_call: TRBV14
cdr3_aa: CASSTRLAGPIVDTGELFF

j_call: TRBJ2-7
v_call: TRBV11-2
cdr3_aa: CASSPSTGHYEQYF

j_call: TRBJ1-3
v_call: TRBV7-2
cdr3_aa: CASSLRTSSGNTIYF

j_call: TRBJ2-7
v_call: TRBV2
cdr3_aa: CASMATGVSYEQYF

j_call: TRBJ2-1
v_call: TRBV9
cdr3_aa: CASSVGQGASNEQFF

j_call: TRBJ1-2
v_call: TRBV6-5
cdr3_aa: CASGPKKGYTF